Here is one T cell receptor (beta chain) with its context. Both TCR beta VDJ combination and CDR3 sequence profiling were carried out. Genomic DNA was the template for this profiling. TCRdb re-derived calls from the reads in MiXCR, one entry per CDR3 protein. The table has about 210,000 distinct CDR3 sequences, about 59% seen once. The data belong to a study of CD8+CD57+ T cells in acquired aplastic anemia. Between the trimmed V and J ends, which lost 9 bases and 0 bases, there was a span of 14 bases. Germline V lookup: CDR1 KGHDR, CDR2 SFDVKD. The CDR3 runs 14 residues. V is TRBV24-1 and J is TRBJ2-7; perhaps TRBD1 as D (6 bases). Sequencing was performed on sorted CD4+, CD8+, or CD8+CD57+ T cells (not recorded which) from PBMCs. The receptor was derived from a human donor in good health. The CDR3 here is CATEDKQGSYEQYF. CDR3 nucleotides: TGTGCCACCGAGGATAAACAGGGCTCCTACGAGCAGTACTTC.